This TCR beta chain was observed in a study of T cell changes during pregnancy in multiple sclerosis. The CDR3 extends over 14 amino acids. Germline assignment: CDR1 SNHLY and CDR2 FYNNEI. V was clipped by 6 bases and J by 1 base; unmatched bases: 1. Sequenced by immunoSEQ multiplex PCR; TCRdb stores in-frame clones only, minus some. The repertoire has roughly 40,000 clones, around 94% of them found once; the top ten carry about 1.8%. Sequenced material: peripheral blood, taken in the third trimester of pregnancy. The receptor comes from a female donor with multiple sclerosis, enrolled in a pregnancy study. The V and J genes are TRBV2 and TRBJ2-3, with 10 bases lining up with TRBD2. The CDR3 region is CASRGTSGTDTQYF. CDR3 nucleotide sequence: TGTGCCAGCAGGGGGACTAGCGGCACAGATACGCAGTATTTT. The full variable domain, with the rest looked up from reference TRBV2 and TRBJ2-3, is EPEVTQTPSHQVTQMGQEVILRCVPISNHLYFYWYRQILGQKVEFLVSFYNNEISEKSEIFDDQFSVERPDGSNFTLKIRSTKLEDSAMYFCASRGTSGTDTQYFGPGTRLTVL.